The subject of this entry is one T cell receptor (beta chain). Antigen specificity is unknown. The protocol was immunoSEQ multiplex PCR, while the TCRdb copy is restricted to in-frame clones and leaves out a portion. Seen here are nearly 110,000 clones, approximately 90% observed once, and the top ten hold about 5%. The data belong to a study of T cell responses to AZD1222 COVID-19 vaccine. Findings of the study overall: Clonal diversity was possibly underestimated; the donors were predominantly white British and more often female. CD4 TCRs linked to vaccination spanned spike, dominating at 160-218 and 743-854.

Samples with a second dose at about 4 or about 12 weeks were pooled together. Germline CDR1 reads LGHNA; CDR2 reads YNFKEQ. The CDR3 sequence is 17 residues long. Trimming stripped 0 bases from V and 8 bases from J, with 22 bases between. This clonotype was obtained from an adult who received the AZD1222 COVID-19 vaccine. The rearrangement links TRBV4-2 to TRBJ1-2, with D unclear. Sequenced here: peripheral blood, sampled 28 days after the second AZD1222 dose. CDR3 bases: TGTGCCAGCAGCCAAGATGGGGTGGCAGGCCGTGCCCGGGGCTACACCTTC. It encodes CASSQDGVAGRARGYTF.